Listed below are T cell receptor beta chains from one sample, sequenced in a study of control samples from healthy donors and cancer patients. Repertoires were generated with immunoSEQ multiplex PCR, while TCRdb's copy carries only in-frame clones and drops some. The table records 50,000 or so clones, nearly 90% of them present only once. What was sequenced was blood. The receptors come from a man aged 50 or older in good health. The CDR3 runs from the conserved cysteine through the conserved F or W. D genes are given only for firm matches. Part of the rows lack a size; the others show once, few, many or a class for expanded clones.

cdr3_nt	cdr3_aa	d_call	j_call	v_call	clone_size
TGTGCCAGCAGTGAGCCAGCTAGCGGCCGAACCTACGAGCAGTACTTC	CASSEPASGRTYEQYF	TRBD2	TRBJ2-7	TRBV6-1	NA
TGTGCCAGCAGCTTAAATACAGGGGGGACCGGGGAGCTGTTTTTT	CASSLNTGGTGELFF	TRBD1	TRBJ2-2	TRBV11-2	NA
TGCAGCGTTGGGGGCAGGAGCACTGAAGCTTTCTTT	CSVGGRSTEAFF	NA	TRBJ1-1	TRBV29-1	few
TGTGCCAGCAGTGCGGGACAGGGAGTACCGAACACTGAAGCTTTCTTT	CASSAGQGVPNTEAFF	TRBD1	TRBJ1-1	TRBV27	NA
TGTGCCAGCAGTCCCCGGGGGGGGGCGACGGCTGAAGCTTTCTTT	CASSPRGGATAEAFF	NA	TRBJ1-1	TRBV28	NA
TGTGCCAGCAGCCTGGGGGGGAGTCTTTCGAGGGCGGAGACCCAGTACTTC	CASSLGGSLSRAETQYF	TRBD2	TRBJ2-5	TRBV5-4	NA
TGTGCCAGCAGCTTAGATGAGGGCCCAGCCGGGAGAGAAGAGCAGTTCTTC	CASSLDEGPAGREEQFF	NA	TRBJ2-1	TRBV11-3	NA
TGTGCCAGCAGTCTAGCGGGAGCAGGGGAAGAGACCCAGTACTTC	CASSLAGAGEETQYF	TRBD2	TRBJ2-5	TRBV6-6	NA
TGTGCCAGCAGGGCTCGGCCGCTTGAAGCTTTCTTT	CASRARPLEAFF	NA	TRBJ1-1	TRBV12-3/TRBV12-4	NA
TGTGCCACCAGCAGAGATTTGGGAGGGGGAACGGGCAATCAGCCCCAGCATTTT	CATSRDLGGGTGNQPQHF	NA	TRBJ1-5	TRBV15	few
TGTGCCAGCAGTTACTCGCCGGCGAACACTGAAGCTTTCTTT	CASSYSPANTEAFF	NA	TRBJ1-1	TRBV6-5	once